This entry concerns a single T cell receptor beta chain. The entry originates in a study of cytomegalovirus exposure and HLA in healthy donors. Use of 60 Vbeta and 13 Jbeta primers characterized the PCR. Produced via immunoSEQ multiplex PCR; TCRdb's table is partial and in-frame only. Of over 55,000 clones listed, around three quarters are singletons. V trimming: 6 bases; J trimming: 3 bases; junction bases outside the gene matches: 4. The CDR3 contains 13 residues. Germline V gene lookup returns CDR1 SQVTM and CDR2 ANQGSEA. This chain connects TRBV29-1 to TRBJ2-2; the match to TRBD1 covers 7 bases. Sequencing was carried out using PBMCs. This receptor was identified in a woman aged 30 to 39 in good health and CMV-seronegative. The DNA of the CDR3 is TGCAGCGTCCTGGGACAGCACACCGGGGAGCTGTTTTTT. It encodes CSVLGQHTGELFF.